A single TCR beta chain is shown here with its context. Its antigen is currently unknown. The record originates from a study of graft-versus-host responses after intestinal transplantation. On the study more broadly: Transplant recipients had multivisceral, liver-intestinal, or isolated intestinal grafts. Study results and caveats: High graft-versus-host to host-versus-graft clonal ratios were seen in allografts of patients with graft-donor T cell macrochimerism.

V lost 3 bases to trimming and J lost 2 bases, with 11 bases between them. The CDR3 spans 14 residues. Germline loops: CDR1 SGHKS, CDR2 YYEKEE (reference sequence). The table came from immunoSEQ multiplex PCR; TCRdb's copy has only in-frame clones and leaves some out. In the table there are 130,000 to 150,000 clones, nearly 95% of which are singletons. This rearrangement joins TRBV5-5 to TRBJ1-1; tentatively, D is TRBD1 (6 bases). The TCR comes from a human donor who received an intestinal transplant. The sample consisted of unstimulated CD4+ T cells sorted from spleen or lymph node cells, taken before intestinal transplant. The CDR3 sequence is CASSSDRLNTEAFF. CDR3 sequence (DNA): TGTGCCAGCAGCTCCGACAGGCTTAACACTGAAGCTTTCTTT.